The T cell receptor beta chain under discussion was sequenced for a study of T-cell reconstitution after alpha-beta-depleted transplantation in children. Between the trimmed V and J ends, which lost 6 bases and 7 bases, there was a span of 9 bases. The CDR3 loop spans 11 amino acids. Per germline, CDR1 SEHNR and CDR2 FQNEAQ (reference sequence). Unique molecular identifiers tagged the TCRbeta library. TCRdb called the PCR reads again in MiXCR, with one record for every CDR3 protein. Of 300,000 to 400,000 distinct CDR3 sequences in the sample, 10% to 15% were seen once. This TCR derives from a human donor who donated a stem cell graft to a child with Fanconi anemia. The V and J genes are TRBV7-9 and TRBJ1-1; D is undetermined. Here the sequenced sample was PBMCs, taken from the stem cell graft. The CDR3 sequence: CASSWSDEAFF. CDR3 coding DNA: TGTGCCAGCAGTTGGTCTGATGAAGCTTTCTTT.